These 15 T cell receptor beta chains originate from one sample sequenced in a study of blood T cell repertoires in COVID-19. Assay: immunoSEQ multiplex PCR; the TCRdb copy retains only in-frame clones and omits some. The table lists around 300,000 clones, roughly 86% of them singletons, with about 2.6% in the top ten. Sequenced sample: PBMCs or T cells enriched from blood (not recorded which). All receptors come from a woman between 18 and 30 years old who had recovered from COVID-19.

This chain uses TRBV20-1 with TRBJ2-1, with 10 bases aligning to TRBD2. CDR3 length: 14 residues. The ends lost 3 bases at V and 5 bases at J; junction bases unmatched: 4. In germline, CDR1 is DFQATT, CDR2 SNEGSKA (reference sequence). The CDR3 DNA reads TGCAGTGCTAGTCGGACTAGCGGTAACAATGAGCAGTTCTTC. Protein product: CSASRTSGNNEQFF.

The chain joins TRBV27 to TRBJ2-1, with 12 positions matching TRBD2. V gave up 2 bases and J gave up 1 base; unmatched junction bases: 3. The germline gives CDR1 MNHEY, CDR2 SMNVEV (reference sequence). The CDR3 runs 17 residues. Here the CDR3 DNA reads TGTGCCAGCAGTTTAATCGGACTAGCGGGATCCTACAATGAGCAGTTCTTC. As protein: CASSLIGLAGSYNEQFF.

The chain has TRBV4-1 and TRBJ2-4; TRBD2 aligns across 11 bases. CDR3 length: 18 residues. V was clipped by 2 bases and J by 7 bases; unmatched bases: 13. Germline lookup yields CDR1 MGHRA and CDR2 YSYEKL. CDR3 region: CASSQSQGLAAWPNIQYF. Written as DNA, the CDR3 is TGCGCCAGCAGCCAATCCCAGGGACTAGCGGCCTGGCCCAACATTCAGTACTTC.

This sequence joins TRBV7-5 and TRBJ1-5; the D call of TRBD1 is as the table states it, not checked on the DNA. TRBV7-5 is a recognized pseudogene. The CDR3 runs 19 residues. The CDR3 region is CVRSPCGQGRGMSNQPQHF. In nucleotides, the CDR3 is TGTGTCAGAAGCCCCTGTGGACAGGGGAGAGGGATGAGCAATCAGCCCCAGCATTTT.

The chain is built from TRBV7-9 and TRBJ2-7, with D perhaps matching TRBD1 (6 bases). Germline V gene lookup returns CDR1 SEHNR and CDR2 FQNEAQ (reference sequence). V shed 4 bases and J shed 2 bases, with 12 bases lying between them. The CDR3 has 14 residues. The CDR3 DNA reads as TGTGCCAGCAGCTCTAGACAGGACCCCTACGAGCAGTACTTC. This translates into CASSSRQDPYEQYF.

V gene TRBV5-6 combines with J gene TRBJ2-7; tentatively, D is TRBD1 (5 bases). The CDR3 extends over 14 amino acids. The germline V gene encodes CDR1 SGHDT and CDR2 YYEEEE. V lost 0 bases and J 1 base, leaving 8 bases between the germline ends. This CDR3 is CASSLGQLSYEQYF. Here the CDR3 DNA reads TGTGCCAGCAGCTTGGGACAGCTTTCCTACGAGCAGTACTTC.

The chain uses TRBV4-3 and TRBJ2-4; D not resolved. The ends were cut back, 0 bases at V and 7 bases at J, with 13 bases in the middle. Germline V CDR1 and CDR2: LGHNA, YSLEER. The CDR3 has 15 amino acids. The CDR3 bases are TGCGCCAGCAGCCAAGATATCGGAGCCGGGAACATTCAGTACTTC. Protein: CASSQDIGAGNIQYF.

This clone appeared a few times. The rearrangement joins TRBV5-5 to TRBJ2-7; D is unresolved. This CDR3 has 13 residues. Per the germline V gene, CDR1 is SGHKS and CDR2 is YYEKEE (reference sequence). Trimming left V 4 bases short and J 3 bases short, with 11 bases between. CDR3 bases: TGTGCCAGCAGCCCCCGACCAGGCTACGAGCAGTACTTC. Translating it yields CASSPRPGYEQYF.

This clone was counted between two and nine times. V gene TRBV30 combines with J gene TRBJ1-2; perhaps TRBD1 as D (5 bases). V was cut by 2 bases and J by 3 bases, with 13 bases left in between. Germline CDR1 GTSNPN, CDR2 SVGIG (reference sequence). The CDR3 spans 14 residues. The CDR3 loop reads CAWSRRQRDYGYTF. DNA of the CDR3: TGTGCCTGGAGTAGGAGACAGAGAGACTATGGCTACACCTTC. Drawing the rest from reference TRBV30 and TRBJ1-2, the complete variable domain is SQTIHQWPATLVQPVGSPLSLECTVEGTSNPNLYWYRQAAGRGLQLLFYSVGIGQISSEVPQNLSASRPQDRQFILSSKKLLLSDSGFYLCAWSRRQRDYGYTFGSGTRLTVV.

The rearrangement links TRBV5-1 to TRBJ1-2; TRBD1 is a possible D gene (6 bases). The V gene lost 7 bases and the J gene lost 5 bases, with 12 bases spanning the gap. Germline assignment: CDR1 SGHRS and CDR2 YFSETQ. There are 12 residues in the CDR3. CDR3 in DNA: TGCGCCAGCGCGGACAGAAAATATGGCTACACCTTC. It specifies CASADRKYGYTF.

The rearrangement joins TRBV11-2 to TRBJ2-5; tentatively, D is TRBD2 (5 bases). V gave up 5 bases and J gave up 2 bases, with 12 bases separating them. The CDR3 totals 14 residues. Germline V gene lookup returns CDR1 SGHAT and CDR2 FQNNGV. CDR3 nucleotides: TGTGCCAGCAGCCCGTGGACTTTGCAAGAGACCCAGTACTTC. Its translation: CASSPWTLQETQYF.

The chain is built from TRBV9 and TRBJ1-6; D call uncertain. Trimming pared 0 bases from V and 8 bases from J, leaving 21 bases between. The CDR3 runs 18 residues. Germline CDR1 reads SGDLS; CDR2 reads YYNGEE. The CDR3 is CASSVDAGGQHPDSPLHF. CDR3 DNA: TGTGCCAGCAGCGTAGATGCGGGAGGGCAGCATCCGGATTCACCCCTCCACTTT.

The chain joins TRBV21-1 to TRBJ1-2. TRBV21-1 is marked as a pseudogene. The CDR3 totals 15 residues. The CDR3 coding sequence is TGTGCCAGCAGCATACGTCCCGGAGAGAACTATGGCTACACCTTC. It encodes CASSIRPGENYGYTF.

This chain uses TRBV3-1 (or the pseudogene TRBV3-2) with TRBJ2-7; D might be TRBD1 (5 bases). From germline, CDR1 is LGHDT and CDR2 YNNKEL (reference sequence). The CDR3 contains 16 residues. Between the trimmed V and J ends, which lost 0 bases and 4 bases, there was a span of 16 bases. This chain's CDR3 is CASSQDSAGKGYEQYF. The DNA for the CDR3 is TGTGCCAGCAGCCAAGATTCGGCAGGGAAGGGATACGAGCAGTACTTC.

This clone was picked up a small number of times. J is TRBJ1-4 and V is TRBV27; D not certain. Per germline, CDR1 MNHEY and CDR2 SMNVEV (reference sequence). This CDR3 comprises 13 residues. Trimming left V 6 bases short and J 3 bases short, with 8 bases between. The CDR3 DNA is TGTGCCAGCAGGGGCAGACCTAATGAAAAACTGTTTTTT. Amino acid sequence: CASRGRPNEKLFF.